One and the same sample provided the 24 T cell receptor beta chains below, sequenced in a study of shared clonotypes between healthy human individuals. Produced via immunoSEQ multiplex PCR; TCRdb's table is partial and in-frame only. In the table there are 1.4 million or so clones, approximately 98.5% of which are singletons. The source material was naive CD4+ T cells sorted from blood. Regarding subset: CD45RA+ positively selected. Receptors were obtained from a man under 40 in good health.

The V and J genes are TRBV5-1 and TRBJ2-1, with TRBD1 matching over 9 bases. Germline V CDR1 and CDR2: SGHRS, YFSETQ. Trimming cost V 4 bases and J 5 bases; bases outside gene matches: 1. CDR3 length equals 13 residues. CDR3 DNA: TGCGCCAGCAGCCGGGACAGGGACAATGAGCAGTTCTTC. Its protein is CASSRDRDNEQFF.

The chain employs TRBV28 and TRBJ2-7; D unresolved. V was pared by 2 bases and J by 5 bases, with 7 bases between. The CDR3 contains 12 residues. Germline CDR1 is MDHEN and CDR2 is SYDVKM. In DNA form, the CDR3 reads TGTGCCAGCAGTTTAACGGCGGACGAGCAGTACTTC. Translated, it gives CASSLTADEQYF.

The V and J genes are TRBV28 and TRBJ2-4; 8 positions match TRBD1. CDR3 length: 15 residues. V gave up 5 bases and J gave up 7 bases; unmatched junction bases: 10. Germline CDR1 and CDR2: MDHEN and SYDVKM. The DNA for the CDR3 is TGTGCCAGCAGTCCCCCAGGGGGCGCAAGGAACATTCAGTACTTC. The encoded protein is CASSPPGGARNIQYF.

The chain employs TRBV6-6 and TRBJ2-1, with D unclear. This CDR3 is 15 amino acids long. V lost 5 bases to trimming and J lost 6 bases, with 17 bases between them. CDR1 is MNHNY and CDR2 is SVGAGI in the germline V gene (reference sequence). This chain's CDR3 is CASSPPGRVRNEQFF. The CDR3 DNA sequence: TGTGCCAGCAGTCCACCGGGTAGGGTACGCAATGAGCAGTTCTTC.

The rearrangement links TRBV30 to TRBJ2-7; 8 nucleotides line up with TRBD1. The V gene's germline CDR1 is GTSNPN and CDR2 SVGIG (reference sequence). V was pared by 4 bases and J by 2 bases, with 4 bases of the junction left unmatched. The CDR3 contains 13 residues. CDR3 residues: CAWTRTGPYEQYF. The CDR3 DNA follows: TGTGCCTGGACCCGGACAGGGCCCTACGAGCAGTACTTC.

This sequence joins TRBV7-9 and TRBJ2-1; 7 bases align to TRBD1. There are 13 residues in the CDR3. CDR1 is SEHNR, CDR2 FQNEAQ, per germline (reference sequence). V shed 5 bases and J 7 bases; nucleotides not matched to a gene: 5. CDR3 coding DNA: TGTGCCAGCAGCCCGACAGGGTTGAATGAGCAGTTCTTC. Translating it yields CASSPTGLNEQFF.

The chain uses TRBV5-5 and TRBJ2-7, with 9 bases lining up with TRBD1. This CDR3 comprises 14 residues. Germline V lookup: CDR1 SGHKS, CDR2 YYEKEE (reference sequence). The junction had 8 bases not matched to a gene; V was cut back by 8 bases and J by 2 bases. CDR3 loop: CASMPGQGPYEQYF. The CDR3 nucleotides are TGTGCCAGTATGCCGGGACAGGGTCCCTACGAGCAGTACTTC.

The chain carries TRBV10-3 and TRBJ2-3; D is ambiguous. Per germline, CDR1 ENHRY and CDR2 SYGVKD. The CDR3 length is 14 residues. The V gene lost 0 bases and the J gene lost 3 bases, with 7 bases spanning the gap. CDR3 sequence reads: CAISESLGTDTQYF. The CDR3, as DNA: TGTGCCATCAGTGAGTCACTCGGGACAGATACGCAGTATTTT.

J is TRBJ2-7 and V is TRBV5-4; 9 bases agree with TRBD1. With 4 bases clipped from V and 6 bases from J, the junction kept 8 bases outside the gene matches. Germline CDR1 SGHNT, CDR2 YYREEE (reference sequence). The CDR3 has 14 residues. The CDR3 DNA reads as TGTGCCAGCAGCGAGGGACAGGGCAGGAGCGAGCAGTACTTC. Translating gives CASSEGQGRSEQYF. Looking up the rest from reference TRBV5-4 and TRBJ2-7 gives the full variable domain: ETGVTQSPTHLIKTRGQQVTLRCSSQSGHNTVSWYQQALGQGPQFIFQYYREEENGRGNFPPRFSGLQFPNYSSELNVNALELDDSALYLCASSEGQGRSEQYFGPGTRLTVT.

The chain carries TRBV29-1 and TRBJ2-6; 7 bases are a match to TRBD1. CDR3 size: 18 residues. The junction had 8 bases not matched to a gene; V was cut back by 0 bases and J by 0 bases. CDR1 and CDR2 from the germline V gene are SQVTM and ANQGSEA. Here the CDR3 DNA reads TGCAGCGTTGAAGATCCGGGACAGCGACCCTCTGGGGCCAACGTCCTGACTTTC. Protein sequence: CSVEDPGQRPSGANVLTF. Full variable domain (missing parts from reference TRBV29-1 and TRBJ2-6): SAVISQKPSRDICQRGTSLTIQCQVDSQVTMMFWYRQQPGQSLTLIATANQGSEATYESGFVIDKFPISRPNLTFSTLTVSNMSPEDSSIYLCSVEDPGQRPSGANVLTFGAGSRLTVL.

V gene TRBV7-9 combines with J gene TRBJ2-7; TRBD2 agrees at 10 bases. The V segment lost 5 bases and the J segment 4 bases; nucleotides outside the gene matches: 14. The germline V gene has CDR1 SEHNR and CDR2 FQNEAQ (reference sequence). This CDR3 is built from 17 residues. DNA of the CDR3: TGTGCCAGCAGCCTCGGGGGCCTAGCGGGAGTTGGTTACGAGCAGTACTTC. It is translated as CASSLGGLAGVGYEQYF. Together with reference TRBV7-9 and TRBJ2-7, the CDR3 gives the full variable domain: DTGVSQNPRHKITKRGQNVTFRCDPISEHNRLYWYRQTLGQGPEFLTYFQNEAQLEKSRLLSDRFSAERPKGSFSTLEIQRTEQGDSAMYLCASSLGGLAGVGYEQYFGPGTRLTVT.

The CDR3 nucleotides read TGTGCCAGCAGTGAAATTCTAGCGGGAGTAAATGAGCAGTTCTTC. It is translated as CASSEILAGVNEQFF. The V call is TRBV2, the J call TRBJ2-1, with 10 positions matching TRBD2. Germline CDR1 SNHLY, CDR2 FYNNEI. This CDR3 spans 15 amino acids. Losses at the gene ends were 2 bases for V and 7 bases for J; bases not matched to a gene: 5.

V is TRBV2 and J is TRBJ2-1; unclear D gene. V was shortened by 0 bases and J by 2 bases, with 8 bases between the two germline ends. This CDR3 region has 15 residues. In germline, CDR1 is SNHLY, CDR2 FYNNEI. CDR3 amino acids: CASSEARTPYNEQFF. CDR3 nucleotide sequence: TGTGCCAGCAGTGAAGCGCGAACCCCCTACAATGAGCAGTTCTTC.

V and J are TRBV2 and TRBJ1-2, with D possibly matching TRBD1 (5 bases). CDR1 SNHLY and CDR2 FYNNEI come from the germline V gene. The CDR3 consists of 12 residues. Between the trimmed V and J ends, which lost 4 bases and 3 bases, there was a span of 6 bases. The CDR3 here is CASSGQHYGYTF. The CDR3 nucleotides are TGTGCCAGCAGTGGACAGCACTATGGCTACACCTTC.

A remark on this clone: The identical CDR3 is also encoded by other nucleotide sequences in the sample. The CDR3 nucleotides read TGTGCCAGCAGCTTAGATCTGGCGGATACGCAGTATTTT. Its protein is CASSLDLADTQYF. The chain carries TRBV11-2 and TRBJ2-3; no clear D. CDR1 is SGHAT, CDR2 FQNNGV, per germline. The CDR3 sequence is 13 residues long. V gave up 0 bases and J gave up 6 bases, with 7 bases separating them.

The chain uses TRBV14 and TRBJ2-1, with 7 bases identical to TRBD1. CDR1 SGHDN and CDR2 FVKESK come from the germline V gene. The trim removed 5 bases at V and 5 bases at J, leaving 9 bases unmatched. The CDR3 has 15 residues. CDR3 sequence reads: CASSLSGQVNNEQFF. The CDR3 nucleotides read TGTGCCAGCAGCTTATCCGGACAGGTAAACAATGAGCAGTTCTTC.

V gene TRBV14 combines with J gene TRBJ1-1; D uncertain. The V end lost 3 bases, the J end lost 0 bases, and 11 bases lay between the germline ends. CDR1 and CDR2 from the germline V gene are SGHDN and FVKESK. This CDR3 is 15 amino acids long. CDR3 region: CASSQLKGLNTEAFF. In nucleotides, the CDR3 is TGTGCCAGCAGCCAGTTGAAGGGATTGAACACTGAAGCTTTCTTT.

The rearrangement links TRBV7-6 to TRBJ1-5; no clear D. CDR1 SGHVS and CDR2 FNYEAQ come from the germline V gene. The CDR3 has 14 amino acids. V dropped 1 base and J dropped 2 bases, with 6 bases sitting between them. The CDR3 DNA follows: TGTGCCAGCAGCTTAGGTGGCGGCAATCAGCCCCAGCATTTT. Amino acid sequence: CASSLGGGNQPQHF.

The rearrangement joins TRBV6-1 to TRBJ1-1; D gene unclear. CDR3 size: 14 residues. V lost 0 bases and J lost 6, with 11 bases in between. Germline assignment: CDR1 MNHNS and CDR2 SASEGT. CDR3 bases: TGTGCCAGCAGTGAAGCCACGGCTTCCCCTGAAGCTTTCTTT. It encodes CASSEATASPEAFF.

The V call is TRBV5-1, the J call TRBJ2-1; D remains ambiguous. Germline assignment: CDR1 SGHRS and CDR2 YFSETQ. The CDR3 runs to 15 residues. V was cut by 1 base and J by 1 base, with 9 bases left in between. The DNA of the CDR3 is TGCGCCAGCAGCTTGTATGCTGGGTCCTACAATGAGCAGTTCTTC. Amino acids: CASSLYAGSYNEQFF.

The chain combines TRBV29-1 with TRBJ2-2; TRBD1 matches at 7 bases. CDR1 SQVTM and CDR2 ANQGSEA come from the germline V gene. The CDR3 sequence is 15 residues long. V lost 6 bases and J lost 0; bases outside the gene matches: 7. CDR3: CSVPGQAANTGELFF. For the CDR3, the DNA is TGCAGCGTCCCAGGACAGGCCGCGAACACCGGGGAGCTGTTTTTT.

Here the CDR3 DNA reads TGCGCCAGCAGGCCCGACAACATAGATGAGGGAGGCGGGGACACCGGGGAGCTGTTTTTT. Translation: CASRPDNIDEGGGDTGELFF. The V gene is TRBV5-1, the J gene TRBJ2-2; D may be TRBD2 (6 bases). The CDR3 extends over 20 amino acids. Trimming shortened V by 5 bases and J by 3 bases, and 29 bases separated the two germline ends. In germline, CDR1 is SGHRS, CDR2 YFSETQ.

Here the CDR3 DNA reads TGTGCCAGCGGGCTCGGGGGGAGGGGCGGCGAGACCCAGTACTTC. The encoded protein is CASGLGGRGGETQYF. The V gene is TRBV25-1, the J gene TRBJ2-5, with TRBD2 identical over 7 bases. The CDR3 is 15 residues long. Germline loops: CDR1 MGHDK, CDR2 SYGVNS. V trimming: 8 bases; J trimming: 5 bases; junction bases outside the gene matches: 14.

The chain joins TRBV25-1 to TRBJ2-3; TRBD2 is a possible D gene (6 bases). Germline-derived CDR1 and CDR2 are MGHDK and SYGVNS. V shed 2 bases and J shed 10 bases, with 13 bases lying between them. The CDR3 totals 13 residues. The CDR3 is CASSESGPNSQYF. CDR3 nucleotides: TGTGCCAGCAGTGAAAGCGGGCCCAACTCGCAGTATTTT. Based on the CDR3 plus reference TRBV25-1 and TRBJ2-3, the full variable domain is EADIYQTPRYLVIGTGKKITLECSQTMGHDKMYWYQQDPGMELHLIHYSYGVNSTEKGDLSSESTVSRIRTEHFPLTLESARPSHTSQYLCASSESGPNSQYFGPGTRLTVL.